This T cell receptor (beta chain) was identified in a study of blood T cell repertoires in COVID-19. Study background: Sites across the United States, Italy and Spain contributed samples from acute and convalescent COVID-19. PBMCs, B-cell-depleted T cells, or T cells were the source of the cDNA or gDNA that made up the material.

This CDR3 contains 15 residues. The V end lost 4 bases, the J end lost 5 bases, and 15 bases lay between the germline ends. Germline-derived CDR1 and CDR2 are SGHNT and YYREEE (reference sequence). Per the authors' pipeline: Nucleated cell counts were estimated from reference gene primer amplification. Using immunoSEQ multiplex PCR, the repertoire was profiled, and TCRdb retains in-frame clones only, with some absent. V, J and clone size are taken as reported in that table, and D and trimming were inferred from the DNA itself. Altogether 70,000 to 90,000 clones are present, more than 75% being singletons, with the ten largest covering roughly 8%.

This chain uses TRBV5-4 with TRBJ2-2; D is unresolved. The source is an elderly man with active or convalescent COVID-19. The specimen was peripheral blood. The CDR3 sequence is CASSPDGLRTGELFF. The CDR3 DNA sequence: TGTGCCAGCAGCCCGGATGGGTTGAGGACCGGGGAGCTGTTTTTT.